This T cell receptor beta chain emerged from a study of Ad26.COV2.S vaccination and SARS-CoV-2 variants. V gave up 5 bases and J gave up 6 bases; unmatched junction bases: 9. Germline V gives CDR1 SEHNR, CDR2 FQNEAQ (reference sequence). The CDR3 spans 16 residues. Using immunoSEQ multiplex PCR, the repertoire was profiled, and TCRdb retains in-frame clones only, with some absent. The sample holds about 240,000 clones, roughly 90% seen once. The sample's treatment: about 20 received Ad26.COV2.S at low or high dose, single or two shots; roughly five received placebo; per-sample allocation not given. Collection of the samples took place on day 63 after the first injection of vaccine or placebo. This clone was counted a few times.

The chain joins TRBV7-9 to TRBJ2-7; 14 bases are a match to TRBD2. The TCR sequence derives from a person aged 18-65 years who received the Ad26.COV2.S COVID-19 vaccine or a placebo. The specimen comprised peripheral blood, sampled in a trial of Ad26.COV2.S vaccine versus placebo. The CDR3 loop is CASSNPGTSGSFEQYF. CDR3 sequence (DNA): TGTGCCAGCAGCAATCCCGGGACTAGCGGGAGCTTCGAGCAGTACTTC.